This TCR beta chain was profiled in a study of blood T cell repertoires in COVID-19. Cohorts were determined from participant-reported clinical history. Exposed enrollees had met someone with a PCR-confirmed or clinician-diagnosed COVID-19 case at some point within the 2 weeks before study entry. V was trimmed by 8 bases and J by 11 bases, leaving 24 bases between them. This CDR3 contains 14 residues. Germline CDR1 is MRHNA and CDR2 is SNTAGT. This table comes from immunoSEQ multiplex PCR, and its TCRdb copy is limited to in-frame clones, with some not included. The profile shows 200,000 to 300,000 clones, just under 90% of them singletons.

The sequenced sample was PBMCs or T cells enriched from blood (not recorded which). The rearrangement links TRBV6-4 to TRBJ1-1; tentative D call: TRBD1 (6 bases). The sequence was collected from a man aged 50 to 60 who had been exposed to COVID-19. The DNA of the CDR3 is TGTGCCAGCTCCCCAGGGACACCCCTTCGTCGGGCTTTCTTT. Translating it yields CASSPGTPLRRAFF.